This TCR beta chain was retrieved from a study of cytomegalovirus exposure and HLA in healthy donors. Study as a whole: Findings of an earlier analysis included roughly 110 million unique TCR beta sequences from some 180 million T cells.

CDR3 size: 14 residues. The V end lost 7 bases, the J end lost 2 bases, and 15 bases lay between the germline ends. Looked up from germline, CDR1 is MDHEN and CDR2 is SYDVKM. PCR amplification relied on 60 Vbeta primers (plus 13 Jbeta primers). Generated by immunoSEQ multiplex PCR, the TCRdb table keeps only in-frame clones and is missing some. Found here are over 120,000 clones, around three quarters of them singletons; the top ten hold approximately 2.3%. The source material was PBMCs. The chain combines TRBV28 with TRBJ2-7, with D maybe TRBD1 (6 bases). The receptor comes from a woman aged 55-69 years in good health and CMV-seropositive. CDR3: CASMGRGRAYEQYF. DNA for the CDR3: TGTGCCAGCATGGGCAGGGGCAGAGCCTACGAGCAGTACTTC.